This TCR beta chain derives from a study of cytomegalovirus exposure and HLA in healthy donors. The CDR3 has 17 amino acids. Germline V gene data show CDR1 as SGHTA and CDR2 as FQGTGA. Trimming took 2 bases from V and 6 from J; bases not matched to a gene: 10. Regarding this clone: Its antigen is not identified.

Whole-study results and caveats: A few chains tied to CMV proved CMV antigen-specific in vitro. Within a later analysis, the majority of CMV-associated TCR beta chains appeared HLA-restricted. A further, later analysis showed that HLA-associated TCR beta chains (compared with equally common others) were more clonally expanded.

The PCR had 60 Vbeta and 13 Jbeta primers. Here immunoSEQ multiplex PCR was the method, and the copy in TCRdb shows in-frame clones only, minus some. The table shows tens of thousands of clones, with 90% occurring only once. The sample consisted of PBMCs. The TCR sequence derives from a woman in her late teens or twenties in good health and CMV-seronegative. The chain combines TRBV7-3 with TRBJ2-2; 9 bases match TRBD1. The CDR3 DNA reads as TGTGCCAGCAGCTTACTGGGACAGGGTGTTATGGCCGGGGAGCTGTTTTTT. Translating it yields CASSLLGQGVMAGELFF.